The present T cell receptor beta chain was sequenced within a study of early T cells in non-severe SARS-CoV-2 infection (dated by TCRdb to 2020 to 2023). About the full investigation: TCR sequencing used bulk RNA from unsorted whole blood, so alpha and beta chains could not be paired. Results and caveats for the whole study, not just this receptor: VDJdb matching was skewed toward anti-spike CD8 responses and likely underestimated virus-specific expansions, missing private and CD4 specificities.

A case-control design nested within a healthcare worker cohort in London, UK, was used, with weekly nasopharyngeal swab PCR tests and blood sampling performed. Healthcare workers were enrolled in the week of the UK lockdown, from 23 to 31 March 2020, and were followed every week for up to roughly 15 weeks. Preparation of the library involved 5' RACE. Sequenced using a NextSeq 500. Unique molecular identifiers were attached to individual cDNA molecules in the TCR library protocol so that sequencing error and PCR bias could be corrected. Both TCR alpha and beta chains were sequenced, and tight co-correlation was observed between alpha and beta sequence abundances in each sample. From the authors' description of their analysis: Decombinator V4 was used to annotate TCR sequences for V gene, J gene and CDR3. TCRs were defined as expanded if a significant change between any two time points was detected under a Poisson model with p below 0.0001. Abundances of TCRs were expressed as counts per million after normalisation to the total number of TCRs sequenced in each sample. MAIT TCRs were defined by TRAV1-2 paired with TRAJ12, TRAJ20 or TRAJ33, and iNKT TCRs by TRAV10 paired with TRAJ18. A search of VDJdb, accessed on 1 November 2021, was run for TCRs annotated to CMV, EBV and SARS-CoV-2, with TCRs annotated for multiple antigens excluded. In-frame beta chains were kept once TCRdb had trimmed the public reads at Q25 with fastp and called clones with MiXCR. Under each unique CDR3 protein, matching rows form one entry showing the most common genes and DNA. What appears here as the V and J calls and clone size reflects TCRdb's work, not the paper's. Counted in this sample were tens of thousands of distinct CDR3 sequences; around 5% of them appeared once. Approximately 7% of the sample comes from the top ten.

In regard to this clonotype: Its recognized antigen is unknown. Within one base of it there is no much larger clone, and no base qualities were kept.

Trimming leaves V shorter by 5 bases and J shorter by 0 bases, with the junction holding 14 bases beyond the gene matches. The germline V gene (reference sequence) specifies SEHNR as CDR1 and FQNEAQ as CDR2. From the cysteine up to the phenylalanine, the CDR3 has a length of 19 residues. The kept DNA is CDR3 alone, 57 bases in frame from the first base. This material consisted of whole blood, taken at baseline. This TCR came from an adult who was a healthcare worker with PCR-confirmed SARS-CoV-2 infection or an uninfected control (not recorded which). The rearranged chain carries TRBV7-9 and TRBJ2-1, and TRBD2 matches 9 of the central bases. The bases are TGTGCCAGCAGCCCATGGGGACTAGCAGATTTTAGCTCCTACAATGAGCAGTTCTTC. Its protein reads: CASSPWGLADFSSYNEQFF.